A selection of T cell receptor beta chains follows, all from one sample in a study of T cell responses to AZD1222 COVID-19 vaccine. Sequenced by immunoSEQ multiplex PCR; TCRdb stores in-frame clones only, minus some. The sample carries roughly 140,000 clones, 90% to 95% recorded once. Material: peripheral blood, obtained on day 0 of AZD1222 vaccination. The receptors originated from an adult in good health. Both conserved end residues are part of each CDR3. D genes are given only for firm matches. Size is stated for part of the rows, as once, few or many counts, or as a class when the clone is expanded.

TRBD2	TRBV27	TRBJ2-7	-	TGTGCCAGCAGTCTCACCGGGACTAGCGGGCTTTACGAGCAGTACTTC	CASSLTGTSGLYEQYF
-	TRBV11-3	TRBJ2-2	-	TGTGCCAGCAGCGGGTCAATGGGCACCGGGGAGCTGTTTTTT	CASSGSMGTGELFF
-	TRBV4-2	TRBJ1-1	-	TGTGCCAGCAGCCAAGATCAAGAGGAGCAGGGGGCTTTCTTT	CASSQDQEEQGAFF
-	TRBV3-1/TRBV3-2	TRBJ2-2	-	TGTGCCAGCAGCCAGGGCCCCAACACCGGGGAGCTGTTTTTT	CASSQGPNTGELFF
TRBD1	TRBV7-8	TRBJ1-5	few	TGTGCCAGCAGCTTCGGGACAGGGGCTAGCAATCAGCCCCAGCATTTT	CASSFGTGASNQPQHF
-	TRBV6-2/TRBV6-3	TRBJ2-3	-	TGTGCCAGCAGTTACTCTGCCGGGTCTAGCACAGATACGCAGTATTTT	CASSYSAGSSTDTQYF
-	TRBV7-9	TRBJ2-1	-	TGTGCCAGCAGCTTAGCTAGCGGAGGGTACAATGAGCAGTTCTTC	CASSLASGGYNEQFF
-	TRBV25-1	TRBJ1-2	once	TGTGCCAGCAGTGATTCGGCAGTACATGGCTACACCTTC	CASSDSAVHGYTF
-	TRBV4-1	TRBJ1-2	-	TGCGCCAGCAGCCAAGATATGGGCGGCTACACCTTC	CASSQDMGGYTF
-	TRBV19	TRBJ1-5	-	TGTGCCAGTAGTCAAGAAATTAGCAATCAGCCCCAGCATTTT	CASSQEISNQPQHF
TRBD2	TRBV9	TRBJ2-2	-	TGTGCCAGCAGTCTAGCGGGGGGCACCGGGGAGCTGTTTTTT	CASSLAGGTGELFF
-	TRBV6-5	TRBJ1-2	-	TGTGCCAGCAGTTACGGTGGGAAGGGCTACACCTTC	CASSYGGKGYTF
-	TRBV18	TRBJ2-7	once	TGTGCCAGCTCACGGTTCGCCGGCCACGAGCAGTACTTC	CASSRFAGHEQYF
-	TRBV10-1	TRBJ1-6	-	TGCGCCAGCAGTGAGTCCGCGGTGGCACCCCTCCACTTT	CASSESAVAPLHF
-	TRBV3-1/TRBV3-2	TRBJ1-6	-	TGTGCCAGCAGCCAAGTGGGGGGTCCTAATTCACCCCTCCACTTT	CASSQVGGPNSPLHF
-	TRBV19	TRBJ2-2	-	TGTGCCATTAGGGGGATGGGCACCGGGGAGCTGTTTTTT	CAIRGMGTGELFF
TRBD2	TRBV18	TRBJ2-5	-	TGTGCCAGCTCCCAACGGGGAGGGGAGACCCAGTACTTC	CASSQRGGETQYF
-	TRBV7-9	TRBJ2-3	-	TGTGCCAGCAGCTTCCCTCCAAAAGTTACGCAGTATTTT	CASSFPPKVTQYF
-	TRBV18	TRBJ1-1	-	TGTGCCAGTTCAGGGTTACGGGACACTGAAGCTTTCTTT	CASSGLRDTEAFF
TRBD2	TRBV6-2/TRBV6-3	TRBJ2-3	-	TGTGCCAGCAGTCAAACTAGCGGGAGGCGCACAGATACGCAGTATTTT	CASSQTSGRRTDTQYF
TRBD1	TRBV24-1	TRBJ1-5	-	TGTGCCACCACACAGGGGGGGGCCGCCGGCAATCAGCCCCAGCATTTT	CATTQGGAAGNQPQHF
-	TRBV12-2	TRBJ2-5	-	TGTGCAAGTCGCTTAGGGACTAGTCGCGGGACCCAGTACTTC	CASRLGTSRGTQYF
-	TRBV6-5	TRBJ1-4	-	TGTGCCAGCAGAGGTTGGGGGGGAGATGAAAAACTGTTTTTT	CASRGWGGDEKLFF
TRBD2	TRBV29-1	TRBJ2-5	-	TGCAGCGTTGCGCAGGGAGGGGAAGAGACCCAGTACTTC	CSVAQGGEETQYF
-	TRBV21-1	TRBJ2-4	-	TGTGCCAGCAGCAAAGAGGCTAAGGCGCCCAAGGAAGCCAAAAACATTCAGTACTTC	CASSKEAKAPKEAKNIQYF
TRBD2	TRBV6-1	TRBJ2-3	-	TGTGCCAGCAGTGGCAACCTGGGACTAGCGGGAGCGGATACGCAGTATTTT	CASSGNLGLAGADTQYF
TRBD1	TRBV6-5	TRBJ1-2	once	TGTGCCAGCAGCTACCGGGGACAGGGCTTCACCTATGGCTACACCTTC	CASSYRGQGFTYGYTF
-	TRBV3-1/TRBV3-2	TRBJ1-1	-	TGTGCCAGCAGCACCGGGCCGATGAACACTGAAGCTTTCTTT	CASSTGPMNTEAFF
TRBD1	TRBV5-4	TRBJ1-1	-	TGTGCCAGCAGCTTGGAGGGACAGGGTTGGGCGAACACTGAAGCTTTCTTT	CASSLEGQGWANTEAFF
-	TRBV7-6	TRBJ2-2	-	TGTGCCAGCAGCCCGTCCACCGGGGAGCTGTTTTTT	CASSPSTGELFF
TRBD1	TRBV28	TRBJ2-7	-	TGTGCCAGCAGTTTATTACAGGGGCCTCTCGGGCAGTACTTC	CASSLLQGPLGQYF
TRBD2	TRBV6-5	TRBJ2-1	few	TGTGCCAGCAGTTACTCGATGCTAGCGGGGCACAATGAGCAGTTCTTC	CASSYSMLAGHNEQFF
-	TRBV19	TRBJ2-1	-	TGTGCCAGTAGTATAGGGGCCCTATTGTTCTTC	CASSIGALLFF
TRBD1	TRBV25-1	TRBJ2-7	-	TGTGCCAGCAGTGAATATTTGTGGACAGGAGACGAGCAGTACTTC	CASSEYLWTGDEQYF
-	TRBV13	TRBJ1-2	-	TGTGCCAGCAGCTTAACCCGGAACTCTAACTATGGCTACACCTTC	CASSLTRNSNYGYTF
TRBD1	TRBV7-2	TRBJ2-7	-	TGTGCCAGCAGTGCCGGGACAGGACCATACGAGCAGTACTTC	CASSAGTGPYEQYF
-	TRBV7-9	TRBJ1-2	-	TGTGCCAGCAGCTTAGCGAGGCAGCCCCACTATGGCTACACCTTC	CASSLARQPHYGYTF
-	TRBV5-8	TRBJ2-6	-	TGTGCCATCAGCCTGGGTGGTGGGGCCAACGTCCTGACTTTC	CAISLGGGANVLTF
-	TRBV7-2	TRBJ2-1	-	TGTGCCAGCAGCCCCCGGAGCCAGAGTGAGCAGTTCTTC	CASSPRSQSEQFF
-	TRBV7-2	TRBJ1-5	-	TGTGCCAGCAGCTTAGTTGGGGAATACAATCAGCCCCAGCATTTT	CASSLVGEYNQPQHF
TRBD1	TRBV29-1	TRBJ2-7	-	TGCAGCGGGCTAACAGGGGCCTCGCACGAGCAGTACTTC	CSGLTGASHEQYF
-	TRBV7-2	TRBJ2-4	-	TGTGCCAGCAGCCCCCCTGGTAAGGGGGCGGGATCAAACATTCAGTACTTC	CASSPPGKGAGSNIQYF
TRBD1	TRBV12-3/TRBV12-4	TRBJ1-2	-	TGTGCCAGCAGTGGACAGGGGTGGAGAGGCTACACCTTC	CASSGQGWRGYTF
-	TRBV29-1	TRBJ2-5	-	TGCAGCGTTGCGAAGAGGGCCCAAGAGACCCAGTACTTC	CSVAKRAQETQYF
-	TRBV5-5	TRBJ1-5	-	TGTGCCAGCAGCTTAACCTCAAATCAGCCCCAGCATTTT	CASSLTSNQPQHF
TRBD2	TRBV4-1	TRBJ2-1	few	TGCGCCAGCAGCCAAGATCTCACTAGCGGGGAAAGGGATGAGCAGTTCTTC	CASSQDLTSGERDEQFF
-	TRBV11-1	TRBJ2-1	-	TGTGCCAGCAGCGCGTCGTCTAAGGGCAATGAGCAGTTCTTC	CASSASSKGNEQFF
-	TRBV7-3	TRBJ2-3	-	TGTGCCAGCAGCCGGACCCAAATTACAGATACGCAGTATTTT	CASSRTQITDTQYF
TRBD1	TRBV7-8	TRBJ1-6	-	TGTGCCAGCAGCGCCGGGACAGATAATTCACCCCTCCACTTT	CASSAGTDNSPLHF
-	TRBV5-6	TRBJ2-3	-	TGTGCCAGCAGCTACCGGGAGCGAATCACAGATACGCAGTATTTT	CASSYRERITDTQYF
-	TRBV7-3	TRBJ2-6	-	TGTGCCAGCAGCGAACAGGGGGCCAACGTCCTGACTTTC	CASSEQGANVLTF
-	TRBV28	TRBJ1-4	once	TGTGCCAGCAGTTCTTCACAGGCAACTAATGAAAAACTGTTTTTT	CASSSSQATNEKLFF